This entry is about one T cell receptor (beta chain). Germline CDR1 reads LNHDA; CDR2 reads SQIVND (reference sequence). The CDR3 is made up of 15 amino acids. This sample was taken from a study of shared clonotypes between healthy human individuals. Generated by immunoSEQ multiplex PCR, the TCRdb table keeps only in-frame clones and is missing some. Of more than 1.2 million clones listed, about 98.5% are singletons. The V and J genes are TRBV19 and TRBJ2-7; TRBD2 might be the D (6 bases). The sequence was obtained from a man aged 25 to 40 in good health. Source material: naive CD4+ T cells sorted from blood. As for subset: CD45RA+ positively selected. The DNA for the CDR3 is TGTGCACTAGGGACTCCTTGGTTTGGGTTCTACGAGCAGTACTTC. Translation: CALGTPWFGFYEQYF. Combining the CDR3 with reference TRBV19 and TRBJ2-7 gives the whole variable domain DGGITQSPKYLFRKEGQNVTLSCEQNLNHDAMYWYRQDPGQGLRLIYYSQIVNDFQKGDIAEGYSVSREKKESFPLTVTSAQKNPTAFYLCALGTPWFGFYEQYFGPGTRLTVT.